This TCR beta chain was captured in a study of T cells in Graves' hyperthyroidism and ophthalmopathy. Trimming pared 8 bases from V and 0 bases from J, leaving 21 bases between. There are 17 residues in the CDR3. Enrolled ophthalmopathy patients presented with a Clinical Activity Score of at least 3, a NOSPECS grade of at least 4, and disease duration under 3 months. Uncontrolled infection, other autoimmune disease, pregnancy or lactation excluded patients. This clonotype has a handful of counts. TCR beta CDR3 regions were amplified from RNA. The HTBI primer set served for first-round RT-PCR of the TCR CDR3. TCRdb used MiXCR to reprocess the multiplex PCR reads, holding one entry per CDR3 protein. The sample shows around 300,000 distinct CDR3 sequences, 20% to 25% of them seen only once.

This clonotype was sampled from a man younger than 45 with Graves' ophthalmopathy. Sequenced input: blood. The chain uses TRBV12-3 or TRBV12-4 and TRBJ2-3, with D perhaps TRBD1 (6 bases). CDR3 DNA: TGTGCCAGCCCTGGGGGCAGGGGAAGCATAAGCACAGATACGCAGTATTTT. It yields the protein CASPGGRGSISTDTQYF.